This note documents a single T cell receptor beta chain sequence. Authors' processing steps: Amplification from reference gene primers served as the basis for estimated nucleated cell counts. The protocol was immunoSEQ multiplex PCR, while the TCRdb copy is restricted to in-frame clones and leaves out a portion. The V and J calls and clone size are taken from that table; D and trimming were inferred from the DNA. The data contain nearly 70,000 clones, 88% of them singletons. The data originate from a study of blood T cell repertoires in COVID-19. Study details: COVID-19 samples from acute and convalescent phases originated in the United States, Italy and Spain.

The CDR3 is 17 amino acids. The V segment lost 4 bases and the J segment 4 bases; nucleotides outside the gene matches: 7. CDR1 is MNHEY, CDR2 SVGEGT, per germline. Sequencing was carried out using peripheral blood. This clonotype originated in a woman in her seventies with acute or convalescent COVID-19. The chain carries TRBV6-2 or TRBV6-3 and TRBJ2-3; 14 bases match TRBD2. The CDR3 sequence: CASSSGTSGSLADTQYF. In DNA form, the CDR3 reads TGTGCCAGCAGTTCCGGGACTAGCGGGAGTTTAGCAGATACGCAGTATTTT.